The 18 T cell receptor beta chains reported below all come from one sample, sequenced in a study of T-cell memory formation after mild COVID-19. TCRdb passed the 5' RACE reads through MiXCR, listing each CDR3 protein once. The table includes about 200,000 distinct CDR3 sequences, around 16% detected once. Material for sequencing was PBMCs or a T cell subset sorted from them (not recorded which). All receptors come from an adult woman who had mild COVID-19 (a few samples of this study predate the infection). Cell type and time point are not known.

This clonotype has more than one count but fewer than ten. The chain employs TRBV7-3 and TRBJ1-2, with 10 bases aligning to TRBD1. The CDR3 consists of 13 residues. J lost 4 bases, V lost 4 bases, and 0 bases had no gene match. Germline loops: CDR1 SGHTA, CDR2 FQGTGA. The CDR3 coding sequence is TGTGCCAGCAGCTGGGACAGGGGCTATGGCTACACCTTC. This encodes CASSWDRGYGYTF.

This clonotype was counted only a few times. The chain recombines TRBV5-6 with TRBJ2-5, with D perhaps assigned TRBD1 or TRBD2 (5 bases each). Looked up from germline, CDR1 is SGHDT and CDR2 is YYEEEE. Trimming left V 6 bases short and J 1 base short, with 13 bases between. This CDR3 is built from 14 residues. CDR3 sequence (DNA): TGTGCCAGCACTTGGGTTGGGACCCAAGAGACCCAGTACTTC. Residues: CASTWVGTQETQYF. Complete variable domain (other parts from reference TRBV5-6 and TRBJ2-5): DAGVTQSPTHLIKTRGQQVTLRCSPKSGHDTVSWYQQALGQGPQFIFQYYEEEERQRGNFPDRFSGHQFPNYSSELNVNALLLGDSALYLCASTWVGTQETQYFGPGTRLLVL.

There are a few counts of this clonotype. This chain joins TRBV7-9 and TRBJ2-7, with D tentatively TRBD1 or TRBD2 (5 bases each). The length of the CDR3 is 16 residues. V was pared by 4 bases and J by 4 bases, with 20 bases between. The germline CDR1 and CDR2 sequences are SEHNR and FQNEAQ (reference sequence). For the CDR3, the DNA is TGTGCCAGCAGCTGGGGGACCCGGTTACTCGGATACGAGCAGTACTTC. Protein product: CASSWGTRLLGYEQYF.

This clonotype has a handful of counts. The chain couples TRBV7-2 to TRBJ2-3; 10 nucleotides line up with TRBD2. The CDR3 totals 16 residues. The J segment lost 4 bases and the V segment lost 3 bases, leaving 7 bases of the junction unmatched. Per germline, CDR1 SGHTA and CDR2 FQGNSA. This CDR3 is CASSFRAGGLADTQYF. CDR3 sequence (DNA): TGTGCCAGCAGCTTTAGAGCGGGGGGGCTGGCAGATACGCAGTATTTT.

This clonotype was seen many times. The CDR3 DNA reads TGTGCCAGCAGTTTGATGGGACGGGGGAAAGCTTTCTTT. It specifies CASSLMGRGKAFF. J is TRBJ1-1 and V is TRBV27; perhaps TRBD1 as D (5 bases). The germline V gene encodes CDR1 MNHEY and CDR2 SMNVEV (reference sequence). V lost 3 bases to trimming and J lost 9 bases, with 14 bases between them. CDR3 length equals 13 residues.

The chain has TRBV24-1 and TRBJ2-1; a weak D match, TRBD1 (6 bases). The CDR3 extends over 13 amino acids. With 7 bases removed from V and 7 bases from J, the gap between germline ends came to 13 bases. CDR1 and CDR2 from the germline V gene are KGHDR and SFDVKD. The CDR3 sequence is CATRGPGANEQFF. CDR3 in DNA: TGTGCCACCAGGGGTCCAGGGGCTAATGAGCAGTTCTTC.

This clonotype was seen at least ten times. The CDR3 bases are TGTGCCAGCAGCCTTACGGCTAGCACAGATACGCAGTATTTT. It yields the protein CASSLTASTDTQYF. The gene calls are TRBV7-3 and TRBJ2-3; D is undetermined. Germline loops: CDR1 SGHTA, CDR2 FQGTGA. This CDR3 region has 14 residues. V was trimmed by 5 bases and J by 0 bases, leaving 9 bases between them.

The chain combines TRBV5-1 with TRBJ2-1, with TRBD2 matching over 12 bases. Germline V gene lookup returns CDR1 SGHRS and CDR2 YFSETQ. V gave up 1 base and J gave up 7 bases; unmatched junction bases: 0. This CDR3 is 14 amino acids long. The CDR3 region is CASSLTSGGNEQFF. For the CDR3, the DNA is TGCGCCAGCAGCTTGACTAGCGGGGGGAATGAGCAGTTCTTC.

In its sample, this clonotype was seen a few times. The chain uses TRBV7-9 and TRBJ2-1; tentative D call: TRBD1 (6 bases). This CDR3 spans 16 amino acids. V was pared by 5 bases and J by 6 bases, with 20 bases between. The germline V gene has CDR1 SEHNR and CDR2 FQNEAQ (reference sequence). CDR3 amino acids: CASSPVDRLGFNEQFF. In DNA, the CDR3 is TGTGCCAGCAGCCCAGTAGACAGGCTCGGTTTCAATGAGCAGTTCTTC.

As for this clonotype: One junction end does not reproduce the germline sequence, and a read error may be involved. This sequence joins TRBV20-1 and TRBJ2-7; possible D gene TRBD2, 5 bases. From germline, CDR1 is DFQATT and CDR2 SNEGSKA (reference sequence). The CDR3 contains 14 residues. The CDR3 loop reads CSARGSLASYEQYF. The DNA for the CDR3 is TGCAGTGCAAGAGGCTCGCTAGCCTCCTACGAGCAGTACTTC.

J is TRBJ2-4 and V is TRBV5-1, with 8 bases that match TRBD1. The junction had 4 bases not matched to a gene; V was cut back by 4 bases and J by 1 base. Germline V gene sequence: CDR1 SGHRS, CDR2 YFSETQ. This CDR3 region has 15 residues. The CDR3 region has the DNA TGCGCCAGCAGCGTCCAGGGGGCGGCCAAAAACATTCAGTACTTC. This translates into CASSVQGAAKNIQYF.

This chain connects TRBV24-1 to TRBJ2-1, with 10 bases matching TRBD2. The CDR3 consists of 16 residues. V gave up 4 bases and J gave up 2 bases; unmatched junction bases: 4. CDR1 is KGHDR and CDR2 is SFDVKD in the germline V gene. CDR3 protein: CATSDPSGGAYNEQFF. Here the CDR3 DNA reads TGTGCCACCAGTGACCCTAGCGGGGGAGCCTACAATGAGCAGTTCTTC.

This clonotype was counted a few times. The chain combines TRBV6-5 with TRBJ2-2, with D possibly matching TRBD1 (5 bases). Germline V gene data show CDR1 as MNHEY and CDR2 as SVGAGI. This CDR3 is 15 amino acids long. V shed 8 bases and J shed 0 bases, with 13 bases lying between them. CDR3 DNA sequence: TGTGCCAGCGGGCCCACAGGAACGAACACCGGGGAGCTGTTTTTT. The encoded protein is CASGPTGTNTGELFF.

V is TRBV15 and J is TRBJ1-6; D unclear. Germline loops: CDR1 LNHNV, CDR2 YYDKDF (reference sequence). This CDR3 spans 15 amino acids. Trimming removed 1 base at V and 9 bases at J, with 13 bases between. Here the CDR3 DNA reads TGTGCCACCAGCAGAGGACGGAACTCGGGTTCACCCCTCCACTTT. Protein sequence: CATSRGRNSGSPLHF.

The chain joins TRBV20-1 to TRBJ1-5; 10 bases are a match to TRBD1. The CDR3 spans 16 residues. Per germline, CDR1 DFQATT and CDR2 SNEGSKA (reference sequence). V lost 2 bases and J lost 4; bases outside the gene matches: 8. CDR3 sequence reads: CSARKPGTGENQPQHF. CDR3 bases: TGCAGTGCTAGAAAGCCCGGGACAGGGGAGAATCAGCCCCAGCATTTT.

The rearrangement links TRBV7-9 to TRBJ2-2, with TRBD1 identical over 8 bases. CDR1 and CDR2 from the germline V gene are SEHNR and FQNEAQ (reference sequence). This CDR3 has 15 amino acids. The ends lost 5 bases at V and 4 bases at J; junction bases unmatched: 6. The CDR3 is CASSLTGAGTGELFF. The CDR3 bases are TGTGCCAGCAGCCTGACAGGGGCGGGCACCGGGGAGCTGTTTTTT.

V is TRBV20-1 and J is TRBJ2-1, with 9 bases aligning to TRBD1. The CDR3 is made up of 18 amino acids. Germline CDR1 DFQATT, CDR2 SNEGSKA (reference sequence). V lost 6 bases and J lost 0; bases outside the gene matches: 15. The CDR3 nucleotides read TGCAGTGCCACCTCGGGGGACAGGGAAGAGAGCTCCTACAATGAGCAGTTCTTC. Protein product: CSATSGDREESSYNEQFF.

The chain recombines TRBV20-1 with TRBJ1-2; 9 nucleotides agree with TRBD1. Trimming cost V 0 bases and J 7 bases; bases outside gene matches: 6. The CDR3 spans 14 residues. Germline V CDR1 and CDR2: DFQATT, SNEGSKA (reference sequence). This CDR3 is CSARDGQGKTGYTF. For the CDR3, the DNA is TGCAGTGCTAGAGACGGACAGGGGAAGACTGGCTACACCTTC.